This T cell receptor (beta chain) emerged from a study of T cell repertoires in cytomegalovirus infection (dated by TCRdb to the late 2010s). In terms of the full investigation: The peptide stimulations were aimed at well-studied HLA-B-restricted epitopes as well as recently identified HLA-C-restricted CMV epitopes, whose presentation resists viral immunomodulation. The HLA type of each donor mattered for the analysis, because public TCR beta signatures pointed to carriage of CMV infection along with the matching HLA type.

In the germline V gene (reference sequence), CDR1 corresponds to LNHNV and CDR2 to YYDKDF. The germline V end is reduced by 5 bases and the J end by 2 bases; junction bases left unmatched: 4. Including the terminal cysteine and phenylalanine, the CDR3 comprises 16 residues. Only the CDR3 portion is preserved as DNA: 48 bases, with reading frame beginning at the first base. Interpreted using the paper, the treatment or condition label stands for: in vitro stimulation with specific CMV peptide epitopes to enrich CMV-specific T cells. What the authors observed across the whole study: In both this cohort and an independent cohort of some 380 donors, the cumulative frequency of public TCR beta family members distinguished carriers of CMV infection plus the relevant HLA type. The ex vivo response was dominated by HLA-C-restricted CMV-specific TCR beta clonotypes, which also provided the single most frequent clonotype in two of eight donors.

Sequencing relied on an Illumina HiSeq 1500. The public reads were quality trimmed at Q25 with fastp and then assembled into clones with MiXCR by TCRdb, keeping productive beta chains. For every CDR3 protein sequence, its rows merge into one entry that carries the most common genes and DNA. Counted in this sample were tens of thousands of distinct CDR3 sequences; 20% to 30% of them appeared once. The top ten clonotypes cover 50% of the sample. This clonotype was seen ten or more times. Its antigen target is currently unknown. Qualities for individual bases were not recorded, and no much larger clone is one base off.

This sequence uses TRBV15 and TRBJ2-6, and 9 junction bases match TRBD1. This specimen consisted of CD8+ T cells from cultured PBMCs, obtained from culture after CMV antigen stimulation. This TCR came from a human donor in good health (CMV status not recorded). Some clones in this sample may be carry-over from other donors' samples. Here the CDR3 is given as CATSDRTGAGANVLTF. In nucleotide form, the sequence is TGTGCCACCAGCGATAGGACAGGGGCTGGGGCCAACGTCCTGACTTTC. Where the CDR3 stops, the reference TRBV15 and TRBJ2-6 genes take over; the full variable domain is DAMVIQNPRYQVTQFGKPVTLSCSQTLNHNVMYWYQQKSSQAPKLLFHYYDKDFNNEADTPDNFQSRRPNTSFCFLDIRSPGLGDTAMYLCATSDRTGAGANVLTFGAGSRLTVL.